Listed below are T cell receptor beta chains from one sample, sequenced in a study of Ad26.COV2.S vaccination and SARS-CoV-2 variants. Clones were read by immunoSEQ multiplex PCR, and TCRdb kept only the in-frame ones, dropping some. There are about 280,000 clones in the sample; around 87% occur only once, and more than 2.5% lies in the top ten. The material was peripheral blood, obtained in a trial of Ad26.COV2.S vaccine versus placebo. The receptors were sampled from a person aged 18-60 years who received the Ad26.COV2.S COVID-19 vaccine or a placebo. Each CDR3 is given with its conserved first and last residue. D genes are given only for firm matches. Only some rows state a clone size, as once, few, many or a class for expanded clones.

v_call,j_call,cdr3_length,clone_size,d_call,cdr3_aa,cdr3_nt
TRBV5-1,TRBJ2-1,14,few,TRBD2,CASSQTSGGNEQFF,TGCGCCAGCAGCCAAACTAGCGGGGGGAATGAGCAGTTCTTC
TRBV27,TRBJ2-2,14,-,-,CASSLYWQTGELFF,TGTGCCAGCAGTTTATATTGGCAAACCGGGGAGCTGTTTTTT
TRBV7-2,TRBJ1-5,12,-,-,CASSDWNQPQHF,TGTGCCAGCAGCGACTGGAATCAGCCCCAGCATTTT
TRBV10-1,TRBJ2-4,15,-,TRBD1,CAKPTGFIAKNIQYF,TGCGCCAAACCGACAGGGTTTATAGCCAAAAACATTCAGTACTTC
TRBV7-8,TRBJ2-7,11,-,-,CASSLGLEQYF,TGTGCCAGCAGCTTAGGGCTGGAGCAGTACTTC
TRBV29-1,TRBJ1-6,14,-,TRBD1,CSVKVTGGNSPLHF,TGCAGCGTTAAAGTAACAGGGGGCAATTCACCCCTCCACTTT
TRBV5-1,TRBJ2-2,14,-,-,CASSPEGRTGELFF,TGCGCCAGCAGCCCCGAAGGGCGGACCGGGGAGCTGTTTTTT
TRBV5-1,TRBJ1-2,14,-,TRBD1,CASSSPGQGGGYTF,TGCGCCAGCAGCTCGCCGGGACAGGGTGGCGGCTACACCTTC
TRBV6-6,TRBJ1-2,15,-,-,CASSGQLASFEGYTF,TGTGCCAGCAGCGGACAGCTAGCCTCCTTTGAAGGCTACACCTTC
TRBV30,TRBJ1-1,13,once,-,CAWSVLGGTEAFF,TGTGCCTGGAGTGTACTGGGAGGCACTGAAGCTTTCTTT
TRBV5-1,TRBJ2-1,13,-,TRBD2,CASSGGGSTGWFF,TGCGCCAGCAGCGGCGGGGGTTCAACAGGTTGGTTCTTC
TRBV5-1,TRBJ1-6,15,once,-,CASSLVRGGNSPLHF,TGCGCCAGCAGCTTGGTTCGGGGAGGCAATTCACCCCTCCACTTT
TRBV19,TRBJ2-7,20,-,TRBD2,CASSIGRARLAGGREYEQYF,TGTGCCAGTAGTATAGGAAGGGCCCGACTAGCGGGAGGAAGAGAATACGAGCAGTACTTC
TRBV9,TRBJ2-3,16,-,-,CASSVTLPIYADTQYF,TGTGCCAGCAGCGTAACACTCCCAATTTACGCAGATACGCAGTATTTT
TRBV28,TRBJ2-7,15,-,-,CASSFGGGRAYEQYF,TGTGCCAGCAGTTTCGGAGGGGGTCGGGCCTACGAGCAGTACTTC
TRBV7-8,TRBJ1-2,14,-,-,CASSLEGQVYGYTF,TGTGCCAGCAGCTTAGAGGGTCAGGTCTATGGCTACACCTTC
TRBV4-3,TRBJ2-3,17,-,TRBD2,CASSPGLAGGHTDTQYF,TGCGCCAGCAGCCCGGGACTAGCGGGGGGGCATACAGATACGCAGTATTTT
TRBV5-5,TRBJ1-2,15,few,TRBD1,CASSAQGTGGGGYTF,TGTGCCAGCAGCGCCCAAGGGACAGGGGGTGGCGGCTACACCTTC
TRBV4-1,TRBJ2-1,17,-,TRBD2,CASSQDRASGNGNEQFF,TGCGCCAGCAGCCAAGATAGGGCTAGCGGGAATGGAAATGAGCAGTTCTTC
TRBV9,TRBJ2-3,15,-,-,CASSVSIGYTDTQYF,TGTGCCAGCAGCGTATCCATAGGGTACACAGATACGCAGTATTTT
TRBV12-5,TRBJ2-7,13,-,-,CASGWSTGYEQYF,TGTGCTAGTGGTTGGTCCACAGGTTACGAGCAGTACTTC
TRBV5-8,TRBJ2-7,15,-,-,CASSLAGVGELEQYF,TGTGCCAGCAGCTTGGCGGGAGTAGGGGAATTGGAGCAGTACTTC
TRBV5-1,TRBJ2-1,16,-,-,CASSLGTTRIMDEQFF,TGCGCCAGCAGCTTGGGTACTACTAGGATCATGGATGAGCAGTTCTTC
TRBV6-5,TRBJ1-2,15,-,-,CASTTPGRTNYGYTF,TGTGCCAGCACAACCCCGGGACGGACTAACTATGGCTACACCTTC
TRBV4-2,TRBJ2-5,16,few,-,CASSQEVLGRQETQYF,TGTGCCAGCAGCCAAGAGGTCTTGGGACGCCAAGAGACCCAGTACTTC
TRBV5-1,TRBJ2-5,13,-,-,CASSLAQQETQYF,TGCGCCAGCAGCTTGGCCCAACAAGAGACCCAGTACTTC
TRBV7-2,TRBJ2-7,14,-,TRBD1,CASRQTGLIYEQYF,TGTGCCAGCAGGCAGACAGGGTTAATCTACGAGCAGTACTTC
TRBV28,TRBJ1-1,15,-,-,CASSLRAPTGTEAFF,TGTGCCAGCAGTTTAAGGGCACCCACGGGGACTGAAGCTTTCTTT
TRBV20-1,TRBJ2-3,14,-,-,CSASPGRPGDTQYF,TGCAGTGCTAGTCCCGGACGGCCCGGAGATACGCAGTATTTT
TRBV5-1,TRBJ2-3,15,-,-,CASSLAGGGADTQYF,TGCGCCAGCAGCTTGGCGGGGGGCGGAGCAGATACGCAGTATTTT
TRBV12-3/TRBV12-4,TRBJ2-2,12,few,-,CASSFREGELFF,TGTGCCAGCAGTTTCCGCGAGGGGGAGCTGTTTTTT
TRBV19,TRBJ1-5,15,-,TRBD1,CASRTRQGWDQPQHF,TGTGCCAGTAGGACTCGACAGGGGTGGGATCAGCCCCAGCATTTT
TRBV14,TRBJ1-6,15,-,TRBD1,CASSLMTGGGSPLHF,TGTGCCAGCAGCCTCATGACAGGGGGCGGCTCACCCCTCCACTTT
TRBV4-2,TRBJ2-1,14,-,-,CASSPSVGSNEQFF,TGTGCCAGCAGCCCCTCTGTGGGGTCGAATGAGCAGTTCTTC
TRBV5-6,TRBJ1-2,13,once,-,CASSLEGNYGYTF,TGTGCCAGCAGCTTGGAAGGGAACTATGGCTACACCTTC
TRBV4-1,TRBJ1-2,19,-,-,CASSRSDSGQTGLNYGYTF,TGCGCCAGCAGCCGTAGTGACAGCGGACAGACCGGTCTTAACTATGGCTACACCTTC
TRBV29-1,TRBJ1-1,13,-,-,CSASGFRNTEAFF,TGCAGCGCTTCAGGGTTTCGGAACACTGAAGCTTTCTTT
TRBV3-1/TRBV3-2,TRBJ2-5,17,-,TRBD1,CASSQDGIGTGRETQYF,TGTGCCAGCAGCCAAGACGGGATCGGGACAGGCCGAGAGACCCAGTACTTC
TRBV6-6,TRBJ1-1,13,-,-,CASSYAQMSVAFF,TGTGCCAGCAGTTACGCCCAGATGAGCGTAGCTTTCTTT
TRBV6-2/TRBV6-3,TRBJ2-7,16,-,TRBD1,CASSYNGRTGAYEQYF,TGTGCCAGCAGTTACAACGGCCGGACAGGGGCCTACGAGCAGTACTTC
TRBV2,TRBJ2-1,16,-,-,CASRGGGRVSYNEQFF,TGTGCCAGCAGAGGGGGAGGGCGGGTCTCCTACAATGAGCAGTTCTTC
TRBV19,TRBJ1-6,14,-,TRBD1,CASSMAGGESPLHF,TGTGCCAGTAGTATGGCAGGGGGCGAATCACCCCTCCACTTT
TRBV7-2,TRBJ2-1,13,-,-,CATEGGGYNEQFF,TGTGCCACCGAGGGGGGGGGCTACAATGAGCAGTTCTTC
TRBV29-1,TRBJ2-5,13,-,TRBD1,CSVEGDSQETQYF,TGCAGCGTTGAGGGGGACAGCCAAGAGACCCAGTACTTC
TRBV19,TRBJ2-7,15,-,TRBD1,CASNPRTGPLYEQYF,TGTGCCAGTAACCCGCGGACAGGGCCCCTCTACGAGCAGTACTTC
TRBV7-9,TRBJ2-7,16,few,-,CASSLSLAGSTNEQYF,TGTGCCAGCAGCTTAAGTCTGGCAGGGAGTACCAACGAGCAGTACTTC
TRBV5-1,TRBJ1-2,14,-,-,CASSLEAGLYGYTF,TGCGCCAGCAGCTTGGAGGCAGGTCTCTATGGCTACACCTTC
TRBV5-1,TRBJ2-1,13,-,TRBD1,CASSQIQGNEQFF,TGCGCCAGCAGCCAAATACAGGGGAATGAGCAGTTCTTC
TRBV4-3,TRBJ2-1,15,once,TRBD2,CASSQLAGEGNEQFF,TGCGCCAGCAGCCAACTAGCGGGGGAGGGCAATGAGCAGTTCTTC